In its sample, the clone carrying this TCR beta chain is medium-sized. Its target is unknown. The data derive from a study of vaccination and CD4 T cells after COVID-19. Overall study: Cells received overlapping spike peptides from SARS-CoV-2, HCoV-NL63, HCoV-OC43 and HCoV-229E as stimulation. Cultures that served as controls received a CEFX pool, an HIV-1 Nef pool, or no peptide.

Cultured CD4+ T-cell DNA underwent Oncomine TCR Beta short-read sequencing. Genomic DNA was isolated from cultured CD4+ T cells. TCRdb reprocessed the PCR reads with MiXCR, giving one entry per CDR3 protein. Altogether 13,000 to 15,000 distinct CDR3 sequences are present, 61% being singletons, with the ten largest covering approximately 19%. CDR3 length equals 16 residues. Trimming took off 5 bases at V and 3 bases at J, with 17 bases between the two ends. Germline V gene lookup returns CDR1 SNHLY and CDR2 FYNNEI. Treatment indicated: roughly ten-day PBMC culture with coronavirus spike peptide pools or control peptides (ViraFEST assay). Positive PCR tests came between March and December 2020, ahead of the US Alpha, Beta and Delta variants.

The sample taken for sequencing was CD4+ T cells from blood, cultured in vitro. The clonotype was recovered from a human donor who had recovered from COVID-19. The chain carries TRBV2 and TRBJ1-5, with D perhaps matching TRBD1 (6 bases). CDR3 bases: TGTGCCAGCAGTTTACTGGGAGGGGGTAACAATCAGCCCCAGCATTTT. It is translated as CASSLLGGGNNQPQHF.